This TCR beta chain is from a study of blood T cell repertoires in COVID-19. Per the germline V gene, CDR1 is SNHLY and CDR2 is FYNNEI. The V and J ends lost 7 bases and 8 bases respectively, with 14 bases between them. The CDR3 spans 12 residues. In the original processing: Amplified reference gene primers provided the basis for estimating nucleated cell counts. The method was immunoSEQ multiplex PCR; TCRdb's version includes in-frame clones alone and lacks a portion of them. V and J calls and clone size are as listed in that table; D and trimming were resolved from the DNA. The top ten clones hold less than 14% of a sample with about 230,000 clones, about 85% of them seen once.

The receptor was derived from a man aged 25 to 40 who had recovered from COVID-19. This chain joins TRBV2 and TRBJ1-2; tentative D call: TRBD1 (5 bases). Specimen: PBMCs or T cells enriched from blood (not recorded which). The CDR3 DNA sequence: TGTGCCAGCAACGCAGGGTTTGACGGCTACACCTTC. Translation: CASNAGFDGYTF.